The clone carrying this T cell receptor beta chain was picked up many times. The antigen is not known. With RNA at 10%, 30% or 50%, naive CD8 libraries came from roughly 20,000 to 1,000,000 sorted cells. This sample is drawn from a study of molecular identifiers for immune sequencing clone quantification. Background on the study: Split five ways in replicates, RNA from approximately 20,000 or 100,000 naive CD8 cells had four portions sequenced.

Study conclusions and caveats: Whereas naive cells kept under 1% of molecules in clones above 20 RNA copies, such clones held over 99% in effectors.

This CDR3 spans 13 amino acids. V was cut by 6 bases and J by 5 bases, with 13 bases left in between. Germline V gene sequence: CDR1 LGHDT, CDR2 YNNKEL (reference sequence). TCRdb re-called the PCR reads through MiXCR, storing one row per CDR3 protein. The sample shows some 680,000 distinct CDR3 sequences, around 25% of them seen only once. The chain has TRBV3-1 and TRBJ2-5, with unresolved D. The source material was naive CD8+ T cells from blood, with Jurkat cell RNA spiked in. Subset specified: FACS-sorted CD8+CD4-CCR7+CD45RA+ naive T cells. This sequence was found in a human donor in good health. Some libraries in this study had Jurkat cell RNA spiked in. The CDR3 reads CASSSRISETQYF. In DNA form, the CDR3 reads TGTGCCAGCAGTTCCAGGATTTCGGAGACCCAGTACTTC.